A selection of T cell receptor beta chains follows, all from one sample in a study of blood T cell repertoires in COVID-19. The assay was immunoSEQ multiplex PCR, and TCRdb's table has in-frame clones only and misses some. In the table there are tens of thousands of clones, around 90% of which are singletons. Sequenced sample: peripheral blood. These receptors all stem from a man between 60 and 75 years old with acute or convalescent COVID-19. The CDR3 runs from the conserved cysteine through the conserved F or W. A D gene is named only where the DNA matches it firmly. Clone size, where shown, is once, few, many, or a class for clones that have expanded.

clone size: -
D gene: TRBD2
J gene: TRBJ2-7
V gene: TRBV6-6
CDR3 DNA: TGTGCCAGCAGCCCGCAAGCCCCACTAGCGGGGGATTTTAGGAGCTCCTACGAGCAGTACTTC
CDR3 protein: CASSPQAPLAGDFRSSYEQYF

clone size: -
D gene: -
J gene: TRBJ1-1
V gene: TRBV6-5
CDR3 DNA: TGTGCCAGCAGCCCAGGTAACACTGAAGCTTTCTTT
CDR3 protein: CASSPGNTEAFF

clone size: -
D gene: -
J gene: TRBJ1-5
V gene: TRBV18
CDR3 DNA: TGTGCCAGCTCACCCCCCGGGGGGGCTCAGCCCCAGCATTTT
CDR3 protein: CASSPPGGAQPQHF

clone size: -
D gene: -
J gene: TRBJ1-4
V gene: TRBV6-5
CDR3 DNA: TGTGCCAGCAGGGAGCAGTCTAATGAAAAACTGTTTTTT
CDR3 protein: CASREQSNEKLFF

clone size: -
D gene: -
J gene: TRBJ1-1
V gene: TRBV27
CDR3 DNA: TGTGCCAGCAGTTTACAATTTTCAGGGCATCGGAACACTGAAGCTTTCTTT
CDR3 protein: CASSLQFSGHRNTEAFF

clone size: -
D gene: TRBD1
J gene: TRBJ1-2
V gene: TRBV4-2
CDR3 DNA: TGTGCCAGCAGCCCCCCGGGACAGGTGTATGGCTACACCTTC
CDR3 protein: CASSPPGQVYGYTF

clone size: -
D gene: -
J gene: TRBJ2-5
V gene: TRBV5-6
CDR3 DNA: TGTGCCAGCAGCGAAGGGACATATCAAGAGACCCAGTACTTC
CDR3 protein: CASSEGTYQETQYF

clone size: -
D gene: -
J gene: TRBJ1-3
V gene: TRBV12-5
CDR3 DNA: TGTGCTAGTGGTGGAGTCTCTGGAAACACCATATATTTT
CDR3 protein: CASGGVSGNTIYF

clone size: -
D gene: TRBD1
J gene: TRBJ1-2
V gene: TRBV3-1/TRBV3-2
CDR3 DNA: TGTGCCAGCAGCCAGACAGGGCGAGAGGGCTACACCTTC
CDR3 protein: CASSQTGREGYTF

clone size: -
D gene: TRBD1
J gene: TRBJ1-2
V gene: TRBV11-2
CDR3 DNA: TGTGCCAGCAGCGGACGGACAGGTTATGGCTACACCTTC
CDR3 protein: CASSGRTGYGYTF

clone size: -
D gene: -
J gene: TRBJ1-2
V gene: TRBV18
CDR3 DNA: TGTGCCAGCTCACCGCGGGACTCCGAATATGGCTACACCTTC
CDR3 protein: CASSPRDSEYGYTF

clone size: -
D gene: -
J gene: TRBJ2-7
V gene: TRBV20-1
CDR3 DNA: TGCAGTGCTATACAGGGATGGGGGCAGTACTTC
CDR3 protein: CSAIQGWGQYF

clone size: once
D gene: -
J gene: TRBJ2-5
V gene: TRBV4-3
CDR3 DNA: TGCGCCAGCAGCCAAAAACTTCAAGAGACCCAGTACTTC
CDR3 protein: CASSQKLQETQYF

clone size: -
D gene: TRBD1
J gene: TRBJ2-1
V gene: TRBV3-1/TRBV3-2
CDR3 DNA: TGTGCCAGCAGTCAAACAGGGGGAAAATACAATGAGCAGTTCTTC
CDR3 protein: CASSQTGGKYNEQFF

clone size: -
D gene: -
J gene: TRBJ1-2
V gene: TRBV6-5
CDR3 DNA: TGTGCCAGCAGCTTAACCGGTTCTAACTATGGCTACACCTTC
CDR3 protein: CASSLTGSNYGYTF

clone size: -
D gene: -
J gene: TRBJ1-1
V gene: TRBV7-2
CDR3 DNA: TGTGCCAGCAGCTTAGGAGCGCAGAACACTGAAGCTTTCTTT
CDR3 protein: CASSLGAQNTEAFF

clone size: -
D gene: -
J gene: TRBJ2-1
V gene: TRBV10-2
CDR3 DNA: TGCGCCAGCAGTGCCGGGGGGCCCTACAATGAGCAGTTCTTC
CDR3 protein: CASSAGGPYNEQFF

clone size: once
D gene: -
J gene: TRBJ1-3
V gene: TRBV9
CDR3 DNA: TGTGCCAGCAGCGTAGATTCCTTCTCTGGAAACACCATATATTTT
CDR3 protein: CASSVDSFSGNTIYF

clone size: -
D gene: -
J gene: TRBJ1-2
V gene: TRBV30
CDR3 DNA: TGTGCCTGGACGAGGGCGGTTACTAACTATGGCTACACCTTC
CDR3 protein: CAWTRAVTNYGYTF

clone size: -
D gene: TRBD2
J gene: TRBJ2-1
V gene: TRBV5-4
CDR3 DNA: TGTGCCAGCAGCCCGTACGGGGGGTCAAGCGTTGAGCAGTTCTTC
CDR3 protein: CASSPYGGSSVEQFF

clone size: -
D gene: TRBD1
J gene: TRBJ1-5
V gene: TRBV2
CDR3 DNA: TGTGCCAGCAGTTCCGGACAGGGGGCCACCCAGCCCCAGCATTTT
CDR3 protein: CASSSGQGATQPQHF

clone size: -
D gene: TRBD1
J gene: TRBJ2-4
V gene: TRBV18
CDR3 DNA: TGTGCCAGCTCACGAACGGGACAGTGGGACATTCAGTACTTC
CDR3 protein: CASSRTGQWDIQYF

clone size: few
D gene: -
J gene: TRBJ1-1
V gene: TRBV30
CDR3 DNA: TGTGCCTGGAGGATGGCCGGGGCTGAAGCTTTCTTT
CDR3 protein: CAWRMAGAEAFF

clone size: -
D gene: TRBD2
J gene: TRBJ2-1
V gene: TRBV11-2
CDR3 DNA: TGTGCCAGCAGGCAACTAGCGGGGGGGCCTATGTCCTACAATGAGCAGTTCTTC
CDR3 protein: CASRQLAGGPMSYNEQFF

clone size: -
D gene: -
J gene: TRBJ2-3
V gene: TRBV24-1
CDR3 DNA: TGTGCCACCAGTGCCGCGGGGATACTCCTACAGGATACGCAGTATTTT
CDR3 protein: CATSAAGILLQDTQYF

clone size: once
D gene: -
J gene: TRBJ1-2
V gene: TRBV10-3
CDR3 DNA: TGTGCCATCATGGAGGCAGCGGGGGACTATGGCTACACCTTC
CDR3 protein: CAIMEAAGDYGYTF

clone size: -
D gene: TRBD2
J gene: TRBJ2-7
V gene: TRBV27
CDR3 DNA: TGTGCCAGCACCTCCCCGACTAGCGGGGGGGGCTACGAGCAGTACTTC
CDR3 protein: CASTSPTSGGGYEQYF

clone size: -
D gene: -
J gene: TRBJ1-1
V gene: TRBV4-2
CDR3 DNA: TGTGCCAGCAGCCCCGTCGAGGGGGAAACTGAAGCTTTCTTT
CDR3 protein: CASSPVEGETEAFF

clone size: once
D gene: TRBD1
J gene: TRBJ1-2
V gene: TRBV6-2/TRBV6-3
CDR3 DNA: TGTGCCAGCAGTGTCTCAGGGGGCTATGGCTACACCTTC
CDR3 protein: CASSVSGGYGYTF

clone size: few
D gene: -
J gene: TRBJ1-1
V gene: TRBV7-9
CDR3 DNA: TGTGCCAGCAGCTCCTCGGGTCTGAACACTGAAGCTTTCTTT
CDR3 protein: CASSSSGLNTEAFF

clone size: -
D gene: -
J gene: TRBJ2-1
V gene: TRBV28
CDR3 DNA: TGTGCCAGCAGTCCTACTAGTCTCTACAATGAGCAGTTCTTC
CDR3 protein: CASSPTSLYNEQFF

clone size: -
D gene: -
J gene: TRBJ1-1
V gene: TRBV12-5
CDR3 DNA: TGTGCTAGTGGCCGGGAGGAGAACACTGAAGCTTTCTTT
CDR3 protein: CASGREENTEAFF

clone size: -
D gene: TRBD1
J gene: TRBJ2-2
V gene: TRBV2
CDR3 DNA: TGTGCCGGGGGACAGGGTGCCACCGGGGAGCTGTTTTTT
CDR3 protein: CAGGQGATGELFF

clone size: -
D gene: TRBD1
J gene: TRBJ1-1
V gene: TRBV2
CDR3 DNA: TGTGCCAGCAGGGATCAGGGGGCAGGGGGCACTGAAGCTTTCTTT
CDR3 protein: CASRDQGAGGTEAFF

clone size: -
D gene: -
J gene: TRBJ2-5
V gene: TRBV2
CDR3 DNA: TGTGCCAGCAGTGGAGGTTCAGGGAAGTACTTC
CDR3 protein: CASSGGSGKYF

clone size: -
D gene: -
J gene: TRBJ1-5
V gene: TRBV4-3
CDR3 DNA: TGCGCCAGCAGCCAAGAAGGGGGAGGGGGTCAGCCCCAGCATTTT
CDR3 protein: CASSQEGGGGQPQHF